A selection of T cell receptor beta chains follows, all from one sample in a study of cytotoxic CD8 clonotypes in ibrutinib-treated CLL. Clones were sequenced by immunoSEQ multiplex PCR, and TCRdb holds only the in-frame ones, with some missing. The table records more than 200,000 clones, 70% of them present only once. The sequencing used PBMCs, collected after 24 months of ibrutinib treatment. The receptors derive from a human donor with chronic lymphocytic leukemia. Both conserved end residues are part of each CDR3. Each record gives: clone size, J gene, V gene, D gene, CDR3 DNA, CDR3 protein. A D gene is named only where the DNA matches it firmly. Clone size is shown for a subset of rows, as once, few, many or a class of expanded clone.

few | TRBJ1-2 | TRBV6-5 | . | TGTGCCAGCACCAATGGGGGGGAGCCCTATGGCTACACCTTC | CASTNGGEPYGYTF
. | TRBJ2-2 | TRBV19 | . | TGTGCCAGTAGCTTTCGGGTGACGAACACCGGGGAGCTGTTTTTT | CASSFRVTNTGELFF
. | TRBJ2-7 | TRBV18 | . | TGTGCCAGCTCACCCTTAGGGGCCGAGCAGTACTTC | CASSPLGAEQYF
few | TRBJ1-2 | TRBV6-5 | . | TGTGCCAGCAGTTGGCAAGGGGGATCTGATGGCTACACCTTC | CASSWQGGSDGYTF
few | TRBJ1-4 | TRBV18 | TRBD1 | TGTGCCAGCTCACCTCAACAGGGGGCATACTACGAGGAAAAACTGTTTTTT | CASSPQQGAYYEEKLFF
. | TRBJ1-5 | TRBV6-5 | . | TGTGCCAGCGCGGCGGGAAGCAATCAGCCCCAGCATTTT | CASAAGSNQPQHF
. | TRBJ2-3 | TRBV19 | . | TGTGCCAGTAGTGTTTACTCCACAGATACGCAGTATTTT | CASSVYSTDTQYF
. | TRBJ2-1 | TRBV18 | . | TGTGCCAGCTCACCGCCACTAGTCCCGCGGTACAATGAGCAGTTCTTC | CASSPPLVPRYNEQFF
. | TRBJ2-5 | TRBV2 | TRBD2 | TGTGCCAGCAGTGAAGGGCTAGCGGGAGGAGAGACCCAGTACTTC | CASSEGLAGGETQYF
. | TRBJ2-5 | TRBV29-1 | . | TGCAGCGTTACCGTCCTAGGCAGTTTTCAAGAGACCCAGTACTTC | CSVTVLGSFQETQYF
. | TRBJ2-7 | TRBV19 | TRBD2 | TGTGCCAGTAGTAAAGTTGAGGGGACGGCGGGGGTGGAAGAGCAGTACTTC | CASSKVEGTAGVEEQYF
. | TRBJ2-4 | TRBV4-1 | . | TGCGCCAGCAGCCAAGATGAGCGAACTAAAAACATTCAGTACTTC | CASSQDERTKNIQYF
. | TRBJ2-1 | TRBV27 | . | TGTGCCAGCAGTGGGAGGAGCTCCTACAATGAGCAGTTCTTC | CASSGRSSYNEQFF
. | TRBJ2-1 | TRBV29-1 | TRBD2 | TGCAGCGTTGCGGGGGGCTCCTACAATGAGCAGTTCTTC | CSVAGGSYNEQFF
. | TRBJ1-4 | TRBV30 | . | TGTGCCTGGAGTTTATACAGGAAGGGTTTTGAAAAACTGTTTTTT | CAWSLYRKGFEKLFF
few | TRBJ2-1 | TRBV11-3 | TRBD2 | TGTGCCAGCAGCCCAGGACTAGCGACTAACAATGAGCAGTTCTTC | CASSPGLATNNEQFF
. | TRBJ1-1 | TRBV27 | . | TGTGCCAGCAGATTCTTGGGGGGGACTGAAGCTTTCTTT | CASRFLGGTEAFF
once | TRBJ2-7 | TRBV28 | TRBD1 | TGTGCCAGCAGTTTACCCCTGACAGGGGCCTTAGGCTCCTACGAGCAGTACTTC | CASSLPLTGALGSYEQYF
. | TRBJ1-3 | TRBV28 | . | TGTGCCAGCAGTTTAGAAGGGTTGGGGGGAAACACCATATATTTT | CASSLEGLGGNTIYF
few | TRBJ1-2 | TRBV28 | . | TGTGCCAGCAGTTTTGTACCTAACCGAGGGGTCTATGGCTACACCTTC | CASSFVPNRGVYGYTF
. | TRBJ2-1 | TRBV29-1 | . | TGCAGCGTTGAAGTTCAGAGCTCCTACAATGAGCAGTTCTTC | CSVEVQSSYNEQFF
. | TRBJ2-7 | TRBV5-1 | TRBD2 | TGCGCCAGCAGCATTTTAGCGGGAGGGGGTGGCGAGCAGTACTTC | CASSILAGGGGEQYF
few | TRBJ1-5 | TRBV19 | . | TGTGCCAGTAGTATAAGACAGAGTCCCAATCAGCCCCAGCATTTT | CASSIRQSPNQPQHF
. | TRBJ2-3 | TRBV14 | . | TGTGCCAGCAGCCGTGGGACAGATACGCAGTATTTT | CASSRGTDTQYF
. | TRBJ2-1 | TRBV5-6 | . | TGTGCCAGCAGCTTGGAGGCTAGCTCGTACAATGAGCAGTTCTTC | CASSLEASSYNEQFF
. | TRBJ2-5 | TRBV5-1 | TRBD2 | TGCGCCAGCAGCCGATTACCCGGACTAGCGGGCGGAGAAGAGACCCAGTACTTC | CASSRLPGLAGGEETQYF
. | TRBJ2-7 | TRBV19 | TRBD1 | TGTGCCAGTAGTCCGAGGGGACAGGGAGCCGAGCAGTACTTC | CASSPRGQGAEQYF
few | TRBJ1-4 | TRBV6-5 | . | TGTGCCAGCAGCCCCCCGGGTGCCGTAAAACTGTTTTTT | CASSPPGAVKLFF
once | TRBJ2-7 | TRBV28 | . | TGTGCCAGCAGTTACCCATCTCTGCCCTACGAGCAGTACTTC | CASSYPSLPYEQYF
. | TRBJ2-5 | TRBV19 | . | TGTGCCAGTAGTTCGTCTCAGCAGAAAGAGACCCAGTACTTC | CASSSSQQKETQYF
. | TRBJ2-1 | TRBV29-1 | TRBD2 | TGCAGCGTTGAGCGACTAGCGGGAGGCTTGCAGGAGCAGTTCTTC | CSVERLAGGLQEQFF
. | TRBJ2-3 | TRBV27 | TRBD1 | TGTGCCAGCAGTCTCCGTCAGGGGGCGGACTACACAGATACGCAGTATTTT | CASSLRQGADYTDTQYF
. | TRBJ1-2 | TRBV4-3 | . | TGCGCCAGCAGCCAAGATTACTCCACAGAGAATGGCTACACCTTC | CASSQDYSTENGYTF
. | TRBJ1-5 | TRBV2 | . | TGTGCCAGCAGTACACAGGGCCCCCAGCCCCAGCATTTT | CASSTQGPQPQHF
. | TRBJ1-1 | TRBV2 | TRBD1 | TGTGCCAGCAGTCAAACCGGGACAGAATACACTGAAGCTTTCTTT | CASSQTGTEYTEAFF
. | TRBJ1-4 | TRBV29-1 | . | TGCAGCGTGAAGCAAGGGACAATGGGCGAAAAACTGTTTTTT | CSVKQGTMGEKLFF
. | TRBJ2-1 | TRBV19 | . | TGTGCCAGTACTTTTGAGGGGGATGAATACTATGAGCAGTTCTTC | CASTFEGDEYYEQFF
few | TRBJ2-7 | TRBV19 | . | TGTGCCAGTAGTATCAGGACCCCCTACGAGCAGTACTTC | CASSIRTPYEQYF
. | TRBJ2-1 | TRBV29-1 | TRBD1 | TGCAGCGTTGAAGGAAGACAACAGGGGTCCTACAATGAGCAGTTCTTC | CSVEGRQQGSYNEQFF
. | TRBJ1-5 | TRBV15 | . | TGTGCCACCAGCAGAGATGGGCAGTCGTATCAGCCCCAGCATTTT | CATSRDGQSYQPQHF
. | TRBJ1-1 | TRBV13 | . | TGTGCCAGCAGCACGCAGGGAGGGAACACTGAAGCTTTCTTT | CASSTQGGNTEAFF
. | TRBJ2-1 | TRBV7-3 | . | TGTGCCAGCAGCTTAGTGGCGGATACCTACAATGAGCAGTTCTTC | CASSLVADTYNEQFF
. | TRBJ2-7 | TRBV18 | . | TGTGCCAGCTCACCACGAGGGGGGGACGGGGAGCAGTACTTC | CASSPRGGDGEQYF
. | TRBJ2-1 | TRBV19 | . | TGTGCCAGTAGCAACCGACGGTACAATGAGCAGTTCTTC | CASSNRRYNEQFF
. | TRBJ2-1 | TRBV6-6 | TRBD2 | TGTGCCAGCACTAGCGGCCCTGGGAATGAGCAGTTCTTC | CASTSGPGNEQFF
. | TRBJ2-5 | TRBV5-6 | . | TGTGCCAGCAGCCTGCGGGACCCGCGGACCCAGTACTTC | CASSLRDPRTQYF
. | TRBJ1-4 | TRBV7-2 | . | TGTGCCAGCAGCATCTACAGGCCCAATGAAAAACTGTTTTTT | CASSIYRPNEKLFF
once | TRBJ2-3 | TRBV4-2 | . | TGTGCCAGCAGCCCCGCGGGCGCTAGCGAAACAGATACGCAGTATTTT | CASSPAGASETDTQYF
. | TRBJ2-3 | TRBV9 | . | TGTGCCAGCAGGCGGTTCGACGCAGATACGCAGTATTTT | CASRRFDADTQYF
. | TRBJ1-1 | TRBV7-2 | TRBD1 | TGTGCCAGCAGCACCGGACAGGGAGGCATACAGGGCACTGAAGCTTTCTTT | CASSTGQGGIQGTEAFF
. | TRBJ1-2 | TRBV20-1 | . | TGCAGTGCTAAGACGCGCTATGGCTACACCTTC | CSAKTRYGYTF
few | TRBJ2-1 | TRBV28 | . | TGTGCCAGCAGTGTGGGAAGGGATGAGCAGTTCTTC | CASSVGRDEQFF
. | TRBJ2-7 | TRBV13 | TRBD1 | TGTGCCAGCAGCTTGCCCGGGACAGGGCCGAAAACCTACGAGCAGTACTTC | CASSLPGTGPKTYEQYF